Sequencing of this T cell receptor (beta chain) was carried out in a study of cytomegalovirus exposure and HLA in healthy donors (dated by TCRdb to about 2017). Context from the whole study: According to a later analysis, the 120 or so validation repertoires were produced on the same platform as the 666 repertoires of the first cohort. The study aimed to test whether cataloging public T cell receptors could reveal signatures of past pathogen exposure. In addition to the first cohort of approximately 670 subjects, a separate validation cohort of 120 different subjects was used. The study combined high-throughput TCR immunosequencing, statistical association of individual TCRs with disease status, and machine learning to predict cytomegalovirus infection status.

The paper as a whole reports these results and caveats: The study gave a list of over 150 TCR beta chains associated with cytomegalovirus. A later analysis had no HLA typing for the validation cohort, so co-occurrence there was scored across all 120 repertoires. According to the authors, the approach could potentially be generalized to other disease states and immunological phenotypes. Subsequent analysis determined that TCRs grouped into clusters in the first cohort also showed a tendency toward co-occurrence across the 90 to 150 validation repertoires, and 94% of cluster scores exceeded 0. While some public TCRs were present in many individuals, most TCR sequences turned up only very rarely across donors. The classifier was reported to diagnose cytomegalovirus status with high specificity and sensitivity in both the original cohort and the validation cohort. A few of the identified cytomegalovirus-associated TCR beta chains were confirmed in vitro to be specific for cytomegalovirus antigens.

Receptor amplification or capture employed the immunoSEQ multiplex PCR assay. From the authors' description of their analysis: A statistical classification framework was developed to diagnose cytomegalovirus status using the catalog of TCR beta chain sequences. TCRdb provides this immuneACCESS table in a form limited to in-frame rearrangements. Some clones are lacking; in checked studies, under half of them reflect an unresolved V gene, and why the rest are absent is not known. The D gene and trimming were derived from the DNA, and the V and J assignments and clone size from that table. A total of about 240,000 clones appear in this sample, approximately 86% of them only once. Around 1.3% of the sample belongs to the ten largest clones. From cysteine to phenylalanine, the CDR3 is 17 amino acids long. The DNA shown is the 51-base CDR3, in frame from base 1. The germline V gene (reference sequence) gives CDR1 as SGHNT and CDR2 as YYREEE. Trimming at the junction amounts to 2 bases on V and 3 bases on J, and the germline ends lie 20 bases apart.

The donors were included in the validation cohort of around 120 subjects, a group kept apart from the roughly 700-subject first cohort. Regarding this clone: Its cognate antigen has yet to be identified. Within one base of it there is no much larger clone, and no base qualities were kept.

This TCR came from a woman aged 30 to 39 in good health and CMV-seropositive. The material sequenced was PBMCs. The rearrangement combines TRBV5-4 with TRBJ1-2; no confident D gene assignment can be made. The DNA reads as follows: TGTGCCAGCAGCTTAATTTACGACTCCTACTACTACTATGGCTACACCTTC. Translation gives CASSLIYDSYYYYGYTF.